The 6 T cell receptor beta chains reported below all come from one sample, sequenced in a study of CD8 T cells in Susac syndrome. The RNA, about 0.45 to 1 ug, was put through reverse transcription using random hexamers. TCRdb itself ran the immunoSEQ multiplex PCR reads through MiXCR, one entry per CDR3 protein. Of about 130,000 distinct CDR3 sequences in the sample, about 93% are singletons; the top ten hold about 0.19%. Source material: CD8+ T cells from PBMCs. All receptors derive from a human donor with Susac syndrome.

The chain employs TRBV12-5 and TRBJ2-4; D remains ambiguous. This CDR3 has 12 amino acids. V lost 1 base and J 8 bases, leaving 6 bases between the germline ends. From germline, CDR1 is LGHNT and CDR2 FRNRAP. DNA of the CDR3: TGTGCTAGTGGTTTGGGGACCTACATTCAGTACTTC. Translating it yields CASGLGTYIQYF.

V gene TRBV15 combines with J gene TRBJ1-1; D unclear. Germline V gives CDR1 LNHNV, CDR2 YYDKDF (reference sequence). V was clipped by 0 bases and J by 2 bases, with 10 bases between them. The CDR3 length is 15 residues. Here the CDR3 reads CATSRDRFQNTEAFF. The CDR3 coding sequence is TGTGCCACCAGCAGAGATAGGTTTCAAAACACTGAAGCTTTCTTT.

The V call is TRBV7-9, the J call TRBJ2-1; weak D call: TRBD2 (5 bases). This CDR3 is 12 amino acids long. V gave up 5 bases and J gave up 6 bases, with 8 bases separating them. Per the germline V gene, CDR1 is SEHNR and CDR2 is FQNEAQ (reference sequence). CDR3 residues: CASSRTFNEQFF. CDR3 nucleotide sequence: TGTGCCAGCAGCAGGACTTTCAATGAGCAGTTCTTC.

The CDR3 DNA reads as TGTGCCAGCAGCCTATGGGGACAGGGAGCCTACGAGCAGTACTTC. Translation gives CASSLWGQGAYEQYF. This sequence joins TRBV7-8 and TRBJ2-7; 9 bases match TRBD1. The length of the CDR3 is 15 residues. Trimming took 5 bases from V and 2 from J; bases not matched to a gene: 7. Germline assignment: CDR1 SGHVS and CDR2 FQNEAQ.

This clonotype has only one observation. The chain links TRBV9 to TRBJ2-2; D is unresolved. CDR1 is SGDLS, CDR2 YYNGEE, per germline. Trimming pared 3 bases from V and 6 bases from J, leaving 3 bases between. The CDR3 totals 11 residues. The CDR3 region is CASSGAGELFF. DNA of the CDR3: TGTGCCAGCAGCGGGGCCGGGGAGCTGTTTTTT.

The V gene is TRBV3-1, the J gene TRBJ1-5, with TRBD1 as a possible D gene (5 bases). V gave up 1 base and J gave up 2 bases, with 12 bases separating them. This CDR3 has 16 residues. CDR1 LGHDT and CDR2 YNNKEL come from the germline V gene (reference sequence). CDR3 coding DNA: TGTGCCAGCAGCCAAGCCGATAGGGGAGGCAATCAGCCCCAGCATTTT. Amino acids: CASSQADRGGNQPQHF.